The present entry profiles one TCR beta chain with its context. This sample was taken from a study of T cell responses to AZD1222 COVID-19 vaccine. Germline lookup yields CDR1 WNHNN and CDR2 SYGVQD (reference sequence). The CDR3 has 13 residues. The V gene lost 2 bases and the J gene lost 8 bases, with 12 bases spanning the gap. This table comes from immunoSEQ multiplex PCR, and its TCRdb copy is limited to in-frame clones, with some not included. The table has under 200,000 clones, approximately 92% seen once. This material consisted of peripheral blood, taken 28 days after the second dose of the MenACWY control vaccine. The origin of this receptor is an adult who received the MenACWY meningococcal vaccine as a control. The genes are TRBV10-1 and TRBJ1-1, with D unclear. For the CDR3, the DNA is TGCGCCAGCAGTGAGCCCGGTGGGGTAGAAGCTTTCTTT. This gives the protein CASSEPGGVEAFF.